Below are 8 T cell receptor beta chains sequenced from a single sample in a study of blood T cell repertoires in COVID-19. Produced via immunoSEQ multiplex PCR; TCRdb's table is partial and in-frame only. Of 360,000 or so clones in the sample, roughly 87% were seen once. What was sequenced was PBMCs or T cells enriched from blood (not recorded which). These receptors were collected from a woman aged 30 to 39 who had recovered from COVID-19.

CDR3 nucleotides: TGTGCCAGCAGAATTACAGTAAACACTGAAGCTTTCTTT. This gives the protein CASRITVNTEAFF. The genes are TRBV12-3 or TRBV12-4 and TRBJ1-1; D gene ambiguous. Trimming stripped 6 bases from V and 2 bases from J, with 10 bases between. The CDR3 consists of 13 residues.

This clone has more than one count but fewer than ten. V and J are TRBV5-5 and TRBJ1-2; 11 bases fit TRBD1. The CDR3 length is 15 residues. The germline V gene has CDR1 SGHKS and CDR2 YYEKEE (reference sequence). J gave up 5 bases and V 2 bases, and 5 bases lay outside the gene matches. The CDR3: CASSLGQGAWYGYTF. CDR3 DNA sequence: TGTGCCAGCAGCTTAGGACAGGGGGCTTGGTATGGCTACACCTTC.

The J gene is TRBJ2-4, the V gene TRBV11-2, with 7 bases lining up with TRBD1. Germline CDR1 reads SGHAT; CDR2 reads FQNNGV. The ends lost 7 bases at V and 1 base at J; junction bases unmatched: 4. The CDR3 runs 14 residues. The CDR3 reads CASKGALAKNIQYF. The CDR3 region has the DNA TGTGCCAGCAAGGGGGCGCTTGCCAAAAACATTCAGTACTTC.

The rearrangement joins TRBV6-5 to TRBJ2-1, with 9 nucleotides matching TRBD2. Looked up from germline, CDR1 is MNHEY and CDR2 is SVGAGI. This CDR3 has 14 residues. Trimming took 10 bases from V and 5 from J; bases not matched to a gene: 9. For the CDR3, the DNA is TGTGCCATCGGGTCTGGGACTAGCAACAATGAGCAGTTCTTC. Translation gives CAIGSGTSNNEQFF.

J is TRBJ1-2 and V is TRBV7-9, with D possibly matching TRBD1 (5 bases). Trimming removed 1 base from V and 6 bases from J, with 9 bases in between. The CDR3 covers 13 residues. Germline CDR1 and CDR2: SEHNR and FQNEAQ (reference sequence). CDR3: CASSLGARDGYTF. CDR3 sequence (DNA): TGTGCCAGCAGCTTAGGTGCCAGGGATGGCTACACCTTC.

The chain recombines TRBV18 with TRBJ2-1, with 13 bases lining up with TRBD2. Germline V gives CDR1 KGHSH, CDR2 LQKENI. The CDR3 totals 15 residues. The J segment lost 9 bases and the V segment lost 2 bases, leaving 4 bases of the junction unmatched. In DNA, the CDR3 is TGTGCCAGCTCACCAGGGACTAGCGGGAAATCTGAGCAGTTCTTC. Translating it yields CASSPGTSGKSEQFF.

The V call is TRBV3-1 (or the pseudogene TRBV3-2), the J call TRBJ1-6; 9 positions agree with TRBD1. V lost 4 bases and J lost 9; bases outside the gene matches: 13. Germline loops: CDR1 LGHDT, CDR2 YNNKEL (reference sequence). The CDR3 consists of 17 residues. In nucleotides, the CDR3 is TGTGCCAGCAGCCCTAGACTTCTGGGACAGGGTTTTTCACCCCTCCACTTT. The encoded protein is CASSPRLLGQGFSPLHF.

The J gene is TRBJ2-1, the V gene TRBV9, with 8 bases that match TRBD2. The junction had 34 bases not matched to a gene; V was cut back by 7 bases and J by 4 bases. This CDR3 is built from 23 residues. Germline CDR1 is SGDLS and CDR2 is YYNGEE. The CDR3 here is CASSTPLDRDREGRTSPYNEQFF. CDR3 coding DNA: TGTGCCAGCTCTACCCCCCTCGACCGGGACCGGGAAGGGCGGACTAGCCCGTACAATGAGCAGTTCTTC.